The T cell receptor beta chain under discussion was sequenced for a study of Ad26.COV2.S vaccination and SARS-CoV-2 variants (dated by TCRdb to about 2021). In the study overall: Donors in the vaccine arm were drawn from COV1001, a multicentre, randomized, double-blind, placebo-controlled phase I-IIa trial testing Ad26.COV2.S in healthy adults. Dosing of Ad26.COV2.S was intramuscular, at either 5x10^10 or 1x10^11 viral particles, delivered as one shot or as two shots spaced 56 days apart. TCRbeta repertoire sequencing was used to assess the specificity and breadth of SARS-CoV-2-reactive T cell receptors after Ad26.COV2.S vaccination. A total of roughly 32 samples were included in the TCR-sequenced set, comprising roughly 20 Ad26.COV2.S vaccine recipients, 5 placebo recipients and 8 SARS-CoV-2 convalescent individuals. Trial participants were randomized into five groups of five, in which low-dose or high-dose Ad26.COV2.S was given once or twice, or placebo was given on both occasions. Throughout the experiments and outcome assessment, investigators stayed blinded to trial group allocation.

The paper as a whole reports these results and caveats: Vaccine and placebo recipients had comparable non-spike TCR breadth, which fits with the vaccine containing only spike. Ad26.COV2.S recipients had higher spike-specific TCR breadth than placebo recipients (P = 0.0014). The study was not powered to compare responses between vaccine doses or regimens. According to the authors, total T cell responses may have been underestimated by the TCR breadth and depth analyses. Substantial breadth of spike-specific CD8+ and CD4+ T cell responses was reported after vaccination.

Sample treatment or condition, as interpreted from the label and publication: about 20 received Ad26.COV2.S at low or high dose, single or two shots; 5 received placebo; per-sample allocation not given. Repertoires of vaccine and placebo recipients were sequenced from samples taken on day 63 after the first injection. In Cohort 1b, around 23 adults aged 18-55 years were enrolled at a single site in Boston, USA, between 29 July and 7 August 2020. Ad26.COV2.S consisted of a replication-incompetent adenovirus type 26 vector by which a prefusion-stabilized SARS-CoV-2 spike protein from the original Wuhan strain was expressed. Note on this clone: The specificity of this receptor is unknown. Base qualities are not at hand, and no much larger clone is one base apart. Within the sample, other DNA sequences also encode this same CDR3.

The CDR3 goes from the cysteine to the phenylalanine over 14 residues. Kept here is only the CDR3 DNA, which spans 42 bases and is read in frame from base 1. V loses 5 bases of germline sequence and J loses 3 bases, and the interval between the two ends is 13 bases. The CDR1 and CDR2 encoded by the germline V gene are SGHTA and FQGNSA. The immunoSEQ Assay was used to sequence TCRbeta CDR3 regions. After extraction, genomic DNA underwent amplification by bias-controlled multiplex PCR, followed by high-throughput sequencing. Per the source publication's procedure: To quantify the absolute abundance of every unique TCRbeta CDR3 region, sequences were collapsed and filtered. T cell fraction was estimated by normalizing TCRbeta template counts to usable DNA, which was measured by amplifying reference genes present in all nucleated cells. Repertoire TCRs were annotated as SARS-CoV-2-specific by exact matching of V gene, CDR3 amino acid sequence and J gene to a known reactive TCR set. The reference SARS-CoV-2 TCR set was derived from MIRA and filtered for enrichment in COVID-19-positive ImmuneCODE repertoires, a step that removed public or cross-reactive TCRs. Using the MIRA antigens, annotated TCRs were further analysed by specific ORF or by position within an ORF. Depth was the summed frequency of annotated unique rearrangements, while breadth was defined as annotated unique rearrangements over total unique productive rearrangements. Two-sided Wilcoxon rank-sum tests were applied when comparing TCR breadth between groups. TCRdb re-hosts the immuneACCESS table, in-frame sequences only. Its copies lack some clones; in the studies checked, an unresolved V gene accounts for under half of them, and the cause for the rest is not known. V, J and clone size are taken as reported in that table, and D and trimming were inferred from the DNA itself. This sample lists some 370,000 clones; 83% were detected once. Together, the top ten hold more than 7% of the sample.

Sequences were derived from peripheral blood, sampled in a trial of Ad26.COV2.S vaccine versus placebo. The chain was built from TRBV7-2 and TRBJ2-5; possibly the D gene is TRBD2, per 5 matching bases. This clonotype was obtained from a person aged 18 to 59 who received the Ad26.COV2.S COVID-19 vaccine or a placebo. The nucleotides read TGTGCCAGCAGCCCTAATCGGGGAAAAGAGACCCAGTACTTC. Translated, this is CASSPNRGKETQYF.